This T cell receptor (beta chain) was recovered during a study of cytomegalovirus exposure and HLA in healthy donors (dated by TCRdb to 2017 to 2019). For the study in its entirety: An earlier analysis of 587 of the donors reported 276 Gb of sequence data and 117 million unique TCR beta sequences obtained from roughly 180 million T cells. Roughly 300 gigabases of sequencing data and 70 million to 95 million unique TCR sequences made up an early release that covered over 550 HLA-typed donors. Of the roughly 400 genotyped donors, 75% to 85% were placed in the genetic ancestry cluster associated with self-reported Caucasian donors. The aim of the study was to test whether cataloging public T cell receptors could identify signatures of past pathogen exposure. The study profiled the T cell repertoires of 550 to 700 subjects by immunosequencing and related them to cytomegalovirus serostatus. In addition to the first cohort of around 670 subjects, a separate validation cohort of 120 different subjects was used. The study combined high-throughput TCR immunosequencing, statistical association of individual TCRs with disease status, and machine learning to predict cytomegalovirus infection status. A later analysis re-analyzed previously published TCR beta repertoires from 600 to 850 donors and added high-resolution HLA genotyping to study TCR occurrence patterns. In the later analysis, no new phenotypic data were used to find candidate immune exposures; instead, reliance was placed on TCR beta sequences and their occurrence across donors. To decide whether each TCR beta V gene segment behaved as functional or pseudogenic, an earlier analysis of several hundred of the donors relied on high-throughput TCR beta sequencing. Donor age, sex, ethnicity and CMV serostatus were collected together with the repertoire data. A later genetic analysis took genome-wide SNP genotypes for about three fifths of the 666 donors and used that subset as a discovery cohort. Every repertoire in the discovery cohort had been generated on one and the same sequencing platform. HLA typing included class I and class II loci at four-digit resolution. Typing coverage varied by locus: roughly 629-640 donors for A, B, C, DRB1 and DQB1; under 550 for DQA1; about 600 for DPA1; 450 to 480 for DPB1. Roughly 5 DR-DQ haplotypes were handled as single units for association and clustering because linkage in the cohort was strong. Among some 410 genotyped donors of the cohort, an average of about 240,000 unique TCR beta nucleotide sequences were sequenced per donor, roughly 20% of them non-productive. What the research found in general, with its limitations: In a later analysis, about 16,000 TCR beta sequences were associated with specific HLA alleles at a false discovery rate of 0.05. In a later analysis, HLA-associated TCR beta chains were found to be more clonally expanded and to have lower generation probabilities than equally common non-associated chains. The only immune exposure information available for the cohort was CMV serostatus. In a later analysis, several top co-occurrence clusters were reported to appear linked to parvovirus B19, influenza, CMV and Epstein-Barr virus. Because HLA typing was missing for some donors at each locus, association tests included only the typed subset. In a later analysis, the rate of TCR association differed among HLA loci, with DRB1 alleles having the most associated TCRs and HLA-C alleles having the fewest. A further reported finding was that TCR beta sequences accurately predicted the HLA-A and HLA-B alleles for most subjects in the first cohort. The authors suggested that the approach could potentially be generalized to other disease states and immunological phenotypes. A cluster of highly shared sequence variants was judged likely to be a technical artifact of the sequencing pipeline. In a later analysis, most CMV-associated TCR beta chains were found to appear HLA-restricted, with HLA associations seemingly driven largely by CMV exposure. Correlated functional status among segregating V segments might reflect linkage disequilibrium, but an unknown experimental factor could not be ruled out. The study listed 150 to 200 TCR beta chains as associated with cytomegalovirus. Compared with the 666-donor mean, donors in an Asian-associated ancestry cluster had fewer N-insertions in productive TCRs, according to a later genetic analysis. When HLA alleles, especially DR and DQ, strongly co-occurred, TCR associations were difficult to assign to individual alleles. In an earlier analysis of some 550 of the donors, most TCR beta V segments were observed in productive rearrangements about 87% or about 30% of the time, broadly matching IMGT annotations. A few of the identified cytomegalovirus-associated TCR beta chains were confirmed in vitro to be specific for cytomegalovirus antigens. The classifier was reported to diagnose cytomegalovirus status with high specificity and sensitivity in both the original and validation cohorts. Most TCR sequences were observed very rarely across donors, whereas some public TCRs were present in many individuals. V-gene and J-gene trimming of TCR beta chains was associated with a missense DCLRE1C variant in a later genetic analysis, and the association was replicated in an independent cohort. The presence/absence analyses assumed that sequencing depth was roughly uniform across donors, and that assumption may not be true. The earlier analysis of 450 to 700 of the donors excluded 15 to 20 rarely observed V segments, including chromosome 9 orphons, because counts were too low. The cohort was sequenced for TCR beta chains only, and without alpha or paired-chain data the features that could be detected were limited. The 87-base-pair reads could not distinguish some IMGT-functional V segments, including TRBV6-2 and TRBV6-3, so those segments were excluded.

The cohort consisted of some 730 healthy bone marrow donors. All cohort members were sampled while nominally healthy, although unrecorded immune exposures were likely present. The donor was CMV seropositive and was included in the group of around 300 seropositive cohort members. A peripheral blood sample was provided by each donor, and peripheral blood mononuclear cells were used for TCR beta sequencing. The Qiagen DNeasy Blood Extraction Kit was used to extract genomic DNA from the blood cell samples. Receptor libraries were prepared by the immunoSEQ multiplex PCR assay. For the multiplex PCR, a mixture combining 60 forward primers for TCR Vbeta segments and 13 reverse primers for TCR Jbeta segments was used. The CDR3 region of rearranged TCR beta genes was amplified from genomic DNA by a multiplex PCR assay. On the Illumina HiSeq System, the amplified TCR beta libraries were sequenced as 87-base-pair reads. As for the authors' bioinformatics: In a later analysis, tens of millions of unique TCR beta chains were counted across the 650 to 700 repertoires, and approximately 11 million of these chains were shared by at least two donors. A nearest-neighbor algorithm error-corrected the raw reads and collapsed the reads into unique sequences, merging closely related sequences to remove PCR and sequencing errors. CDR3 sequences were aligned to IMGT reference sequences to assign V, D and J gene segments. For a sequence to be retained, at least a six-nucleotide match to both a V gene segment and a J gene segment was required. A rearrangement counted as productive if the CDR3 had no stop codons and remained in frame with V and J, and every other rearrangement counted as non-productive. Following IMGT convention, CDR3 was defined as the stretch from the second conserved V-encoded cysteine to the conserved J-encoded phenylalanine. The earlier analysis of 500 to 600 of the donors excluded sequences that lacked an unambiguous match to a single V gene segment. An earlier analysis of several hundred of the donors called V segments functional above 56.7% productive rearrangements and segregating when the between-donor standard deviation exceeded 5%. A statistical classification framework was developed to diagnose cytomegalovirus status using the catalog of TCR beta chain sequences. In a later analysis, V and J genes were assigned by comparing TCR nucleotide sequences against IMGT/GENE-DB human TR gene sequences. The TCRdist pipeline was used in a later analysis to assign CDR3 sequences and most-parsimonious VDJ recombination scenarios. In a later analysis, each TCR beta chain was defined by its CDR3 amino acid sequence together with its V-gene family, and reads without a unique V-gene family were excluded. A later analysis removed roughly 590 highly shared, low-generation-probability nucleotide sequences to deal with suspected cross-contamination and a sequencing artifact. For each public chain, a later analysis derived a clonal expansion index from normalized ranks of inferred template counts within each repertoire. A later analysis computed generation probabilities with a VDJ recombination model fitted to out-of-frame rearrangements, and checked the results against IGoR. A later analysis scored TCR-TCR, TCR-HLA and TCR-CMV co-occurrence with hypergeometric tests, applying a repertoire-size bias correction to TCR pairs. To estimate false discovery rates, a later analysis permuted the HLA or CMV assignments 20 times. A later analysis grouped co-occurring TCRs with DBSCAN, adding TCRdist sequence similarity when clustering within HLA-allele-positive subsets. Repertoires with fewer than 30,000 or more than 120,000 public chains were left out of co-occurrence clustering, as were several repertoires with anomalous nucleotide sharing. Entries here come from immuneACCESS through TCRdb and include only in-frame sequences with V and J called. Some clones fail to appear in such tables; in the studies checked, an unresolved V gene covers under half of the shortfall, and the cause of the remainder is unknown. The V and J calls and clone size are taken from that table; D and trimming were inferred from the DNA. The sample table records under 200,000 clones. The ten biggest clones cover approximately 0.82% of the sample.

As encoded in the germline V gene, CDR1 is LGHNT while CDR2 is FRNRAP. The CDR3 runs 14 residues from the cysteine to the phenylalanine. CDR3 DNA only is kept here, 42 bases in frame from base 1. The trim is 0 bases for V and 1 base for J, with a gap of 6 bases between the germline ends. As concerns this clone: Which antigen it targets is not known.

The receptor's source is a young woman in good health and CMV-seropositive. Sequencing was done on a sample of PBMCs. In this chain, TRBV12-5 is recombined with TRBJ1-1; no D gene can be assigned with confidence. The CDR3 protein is CASGLVRENTEAFF. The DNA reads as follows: TGTGCTAGTGGTTTGGTACGGGAGAACACTGAAGCTTTCTTT.